These 27 T cell receptor beta chains share one sample of origin, sequenced in a study of control samples from healthy donors and cancer patients. Repertoires were generated with immunoSEQ multiplex PCR, while TCRdb's copy carries only in-frame clones and drops some. The data hold approximately 70,000 clones, with roughly 86% observed a single time. What was sequenced was PBMCs. These receptors all come from a woman in her forties or fifties with head and neck cancer.

The chain has TRBV5-1 and TRBJ2-2; D not resolved. The germline V gene encodes CDR1 SGHRS and CDR2 YFSETQ. CDR3 length: 14 amino acids. The V end was cut by 0 bases, the J end by 4 bases, with 7 bases between. The CDR3 DNA sequence: TGCGCCAGCAGCTTGGGCAGCACCACCGGGGAGCTGTTTTTT. It translates to CASSLGSTTGELFF. Together with reference TRBV5-1 and TRBJ2-2, the CDR3 gives the full variable domain: KAGVTQTPRYLIKTRGQQVTLSCSPISGHRSVSWYQQTPGQGLQFLFEYFSETQRNKGNFPGRFSGRQFSNSRSEMNVSTLELGDSALYLCASSLGSTTGELFFGEGSRLTVL.

The rearrangement joins TRBV5-1 to TRBJ1-2, with a tentative D call TRBD1 (5 bases). Trimming cost V 4 bases and J 3 bases, with 13 bases left between them. The CDR3 runs 14 residues. The germline CDR1 and CDR2 sequences are SGHRS and YFSETQ. Here the CDR3 DNA reads TGCGCCAGCAGCCCCGGGGCAGCCGACTATGGCTACACCTTC. It yields the protein CASSPGAADYGYTF.

The chain joins TRBV18 to TRBJ2-5; unclear D gene. The CDR3 contains 11 residues. Trimming took off 5 bases at V and 0 bases at J, with 1 base between the two ends. Germline V gene sequence: CDR1 KGHSH, CDR2 LQKENI. CDR3 residues: CASSNQETQYF. Written as DNA, the CDR3 is TGTGCCAGCTCAAACCAAGAGACCCAGTACTTC.

This clone came up once. The chain couples TRBV9 to TRBJ2-5; D might be TRBD2 (6 bases). The germline CDR1 and CDR2 sequences are SGDLS and YYNGEE. The CDR3 consists of 15 residues. V shed 2 bases and J shed 3 bases, with 14 bases lying between them. The CDR3: CASSVGRRGEETQYF. For the CDR3, the DNA is TGTGCCAGCAGCGTTGGGAGGAGAGGTGAAGAGACCCAGTACTTC. The full variable domain, rest sourced from reference TRBV9 and TRBJ2-5, is DSGVTQTPKHLITATGQRVTLRCSPRSGDLSVYWYQQSLDQGLQFLIQYYNGEERAKGNILERFSAQQFPDLHSELNLSSLELGDSALYFCASSVGRRGEETQYFGPGTRLLVL.

This chain joins TRBV3-1 (or the pseudogene TRBV3-2) and TRBJ2-1; D ambiguous. The CDR3 totals 15 residues. Germline CDR1 and CDR2: LGHDT and YNNKEL (reference sequence). Trimming removed 1 base from V and 0 bases from J, with 7 bases in between. The CDR3 loop is CASSQGSYSYNEQFF. Written as DNA, the CDR3 is TGTGCCAGCAGCCAAGGGTCTTACTCCTACAATGAGCAGTTCTTC.

This chain uses TRBV5-4 with TRBJ1-1; no firm D call. Trimming left V 5 bases short and J 3 bases short, with 11 bases between. This CDR3 region has 13 residues. CDR1 is SGHNT, CDR2 YYREEE, per germline (reference sequence). The CDR3 region is CASRVDRHTEAFF. CDR3 DNA sequence: TGTGCCAGCAGGGTTGATCGGCACACTGAAGCTTTCTTT.

As DNA, the CDR3 is TGTGCCATCAGTGAGTCATCGGCAGGGGGTGACTATGGCTACACCTTC. Translated, it gives CAISESSAGGDYGYTF. V and J are TRBV10-3 and TRBJ1-2; 7 nucleotides match TRBD1. Germline lookup yields CDR1 ENHRY and CDR2 SYGVKD. The CDR3 loop spans 16 amino acids. Trimming cost V 0 bases and J 3 bases; bases outside gene matches: 7.

This clone has just one count. J is TRBJ1-2 and V is TRBV6-5; D remains ambiguous. This CDR3 comprises 15 residues. V was clipped by 6 bases and J by 5 bases, with 19 bases between them. Germline CDR1 MNHEY, CDR2 SVGAGI. CDR3 in amino acids: CASSPAARRFYGYTF. CDR3 sequence (DNA): TGTGCCAGCAGCCCAGCCGCGAGGCGTTTTTATGGCTACACCTTC.

A few counts support this clone. This chain links TRBV3-1 (or the pseudogene TRBV3-2) with TRBJ2-7; D gene uncertain. Germline V CDR1 and CDR2: LGHDT, YNNKEL (reference sequence). The CDR3 has 13 residues. The germline V and J ends were trimmed by 4 bases and 8 bases, with 15 bases remaining between them. The CDR3 DNA reads as TGTGCCAGCAGCCCCCGATCGACCTTCAAGCAGTACTTC. Protein sequence: CASSPRSTFKQYF.

This clone occurred once. The chain couples TRBV24-1 to TRBJ2-5; 8 bases match TRBD2. The V and J ends lost 9 bases and 0 bases, in that order; junction bases with no gene match: 8. The CDR3 is 15 residues long. CDR1 and CDR2 (germline): KGHDR, SFDVKD. The CDR3 protein is CATCPGRGYQETQYF. The CDR3 DNA reads TGTGCCACCTGCCCCGGGAGGGGCTACCAAGAGACCCAGTACTTC.

In this sample, this clone turned up once. The V and J genes are TRBV5-4 and TRBJ2-7; 7 positions agree with TRBD2. V lost 3 bases, J lost 3 bases, and 3 bases stayed unmatched. CDR1 SGHNT and CDR2 YYREEE come from the germline V gene (reference sequence). CDR3 size: 13 residues. This CDR3 reads CASSSGGFYEQYF. The CDR3 DNA reads as TGTGCCAGCAGCTCCGGGGGGTTCTACGAGCAGTACTTC.

This chain uses TRBV23-1 with TRBJ2-2; D remains ambiguous. TRBV23-1 is classed as an ORF, of uncertain function. The CDR3 covers 14 residues. V was cut by 0 bases and J by 6 bases, with 8 bases left in between. CDR3 protein: CASSQSRYPGELFF. CDR3 coding DNA: TGCGCCAGCAGTCAATCGCGGTATCCCGGGGAGCTGTTTTTT.

This chain connects TRBV14 to TRBJ1-2; unclear D gene. CDR1 SGHDN and CDR2 FVKESK come from the germline V gene. Trimming took 1 base from V and 2 from J, leaving 11 bases between them. The CDR3 length is 15 residues. CDR3 nucleotides: TGTGCCAGCAGCCAAGGTCTGACGAGAAACTATGGCTACACCTTC. This encodes CASSQGLTRNYGYTF. The full variable domain, its missing parts supplied by reference TRBV14 and TRBJ1-2, is EAGVTQFPSHSVIEKGQTVTLRCDPISGHDNLYWYRRVMGKEIKFLLHFVKESKQDESGMPNNRFLAERTGGTYSTLKVQPAELEDSGVYFCASSQGLTRNYGYTFGSGTRLTVV.

For the CDR3, the DNA is TGTGCCAGCAGGTCAACAGGGAGGGACGAAAAACTGTTTTTT. It codes for CASRSTGRDEKLFF. This chain links TRBV7-9 with TRBJ1-4; D may be TRBD1 (6 bases). This CDR3 spans 14 amino acids. Germline CDR1 reads SEHNR; CDR2 reads FQNEAQ (reference sequence). Between the trimmed V and J ends, which lost 6 bases and 8 bases, there was a span of 16 bases.

The chain recombines TRBV18 with TRBJ2-2; possibly TRBD2 for D (5 bases). CDR1 is KGHSH, CDR2 LQKENI, per germline. The CDR3 is 14 residues long. V was cut by 4 bases and J by 4 bases, with 10 bases left in between. Written as DNA, the CDR3 is TGTGCCAGCTCACTTAAGGAGGTCACCGGGGAGCTGTTTTTT. It translates to CASSLKEVTGELFF.

The chain carries TRBV27 and TRBJ1-5; 7 bases align to TRBD1. V lost 6 bases to trimming and J lost 2 bases; unmatched junction nucleotides: 10. This CDR3 has 16 amino acids. Germline lookup yields CDR1 MNHEY and CDR2 SMNVEV (reference sequence). DNA for the CDR3: TGTGCCAGCAGCAGAACAGGGGTCGTCGGCAATCAGCCCCAGCATTTT. Translating it yields CASSRTGVVGNQPQHF.

The V and J genes are TRBV15 and TRBJ2-2; D ambiguous. V lost 0 bases to trimming and J lost 4 bases, with 12 bases between them. CDR3 length equals 16 residues. Germline loops: CDR1 LNHNV, CDR2 YYDKDF (reference sequence). The CDR3 DNA is TGTGCCACCAGCAGAGATCGACCCCGGAGCACCGGGGAGCTGTTTTTT. Amino acid sequence: CATSRDRPRSTGELFF.

The genes are TRBV19 and TRBJ2-1, with D perhaps TRBD1 or TRBD2 (5 bases each). Germline assignment: CDR1 LNHDA and CDR2 SQIVND (reference sequence). The CDR3 consists of 15 residues. Trimming removed 7 bases from V and 2 bases from J, with 15 bases in between. The CDR3 DNA reads as TGTGCCAGTAAGGGGCATGGGGGTACCTACAATGAGCAGTTCTTC. Residues: CASKGHGGTYNEQFF.

The chain combines TRBV7-6 with TRBJ1-2; D possibly corresponds to TRBD1 (5 bases). The CDR3 loop spans 15 amino acids. The germline V gene encodes CDR1 SGHVS and CDR2 FNYEAQ. The V gene lost 2 bases and the J gene lost 5 bases, with 15 bases spanning the gap. CDR3 region: CASSLTPGPLYGYTF. For the CDR3, the DNA is TGTGCCAGCAGCTTAACCCCAGGGCCCCTATATGGCTACACCTTC.

The rearrangement uses TRBV7-9 and TRBJ1-3; a possible D gene is TRBD1 (5 bases). This CDR3 is 16 amino acids long. From germline, CDR1 is SEHNR and CDR2 FQNEAQ (reference sequence). V was trimmed by 0 bases and J by 2 bases, leaving 11 bases between them. CDR3 amino acids: CASSLAIGAAGNTIYF. CDR3 in DNA: TGTGCCAGCAGCTTAGCTATCGGGGCAGCTGGAAACACCATATATTTT.

The chain has TRBV3-1 (or the pseudogene TRBV3-2) and TRBJ1-4; the D gene is possibly TRBD1 (5 bases). Germline V gene data show CDR1 as LGHDT and CDR2 as YNNKEL (reference sequence). Trimming removed 1 base at V and 4 bases at J, with 7 bases between. This CDR3 is 14 amino acids long. The CDR3, as DNA: TGTGCCAGCAGCCAAGGGGGGGTTAATGAAAAACTGTTTTTT. This gives the protein CASSQGGVNEKLFF.

This clone has just one count. J is TRBJ1-5 and V is TRBV5-5; 11 bases map to TRBD1. The length of the CDR3 is 14 residues. In germline, CDR1 is SGHKS, CDR2 YYEKEE (reference sequence). V lost 4 bases to trimming and J lost 7 bases; unmatched junction nucleotides: 4. The CDR3 DNA reads TGTGCCAGCAGCAGGACAGGGGGCGACCAGCCCCAGCATTTT. It translates to CASSRTGGDQPQHF.

This sequence joins TRBV15 and TRBJ2-7; D ambiguous. CDR1 and CDR2 (germline): LNHNV, YYDKDF (reference sequence). There are 13 residues in the CDR3. Deletions cut 0 bases from V and 3 bases from J, with 6 bases between. The CDR3 region has the DNA TGTGCCACCAGCAGAGATGTGGACTACGAGCAGTACTTC. It encodes CATSRDVDYEQYF.

The V call is TRBV28, the J call TRBJ2-7, with D possibly TRBD1 on 6 matching bases. This CDR3 is 14 amino acids long. In germline, CDR1 is MDHEN, CDR2 SYDVKM. V was cut by 6 bases and J by 6 bases, with 18 bases left in between. The CDR3 sequence: CASSPPLGHREQYF. As DNA, the CDR3 is TGTGCCAGCAGCCCGCCCCTGGGACACCGCGAGCAGTACTTC. The full variable domain, completed using reference TRBV28 and TRBJ2-7, is DVKVTQSSRYLVKRTGEKVFLECVQDMDHENMFWYRQDPGLGLRLIYFSYDVKMKEKGDIPEGYSVSREKKERFSLILESASTNQTSMYLCASSPPLGHREQYFGPGTRLTVT.

This chain joins TRBV3-1 (or the pseudogene TRBV3-2) and TRBJ1-6; 7 bases match TRBD1. The junction had 3 bases not matched to a gene; V was cut back by 4 bases and J by 6 bases. CDR3 length: 14 amino acids. Germline V gene data show CDR1 as LGHDT and CDR2 as YNNKEL (reference sequence). The DNA of the CDR3 is TGTGCCAGCAGCCGCCGGGACAGTAATTCACCCCTCCACTTT. Its protein product is CASSRRDSNSPLHF.

V usage is TRBV4-2 and J usage is TRBJ2-4; D is perhaps TRBD1 (6 bases). V shed 4 bases and J shed 4 bases, with 17 bases lying between them. This CDR3 has 16 residues. The germline V gene encodes CDR1 LGHNA and CDR2 YNFKEQ. CDR3 coding DNA: TGTGCCAGCAGCCTGGGGCGGACAGAATTAAAAAACATTCAGTACTTC. Encoded protein: CASSLGRTELKNIQYF.

The V gene is TRBV30, the J gene TRBJ1-2; D remains unclear. Trimming took 2 bases from V and 8 from J, leaving 15 bases between them. Germline CDR1 is GTSNPN and CDR2 is SVGIG (reference sequence). The CDR3 length is 13 residues. The CDR3 DNA reads TGTGCCTGGAGTTTCGCCGGGCTATCAGGCTACACCTTC. Its translation: CAWSFAGLSGYTF.